This entry lists 7 T cell receptor beta chains sequenced from one sample in a study of cytomegalovirus exposure and HLA in healthy donors. PCR employed 60 Vbeta and 13 Jbeta primers. Using immunoSEQ multiplex PCR, the repertoire was profiled, and TCRdb retains in-frame clones only, with some absent. The sample records about 140,000 clones, 70% to 85% being singletons. Sequencing was done on a sample of PBMCs. The receptor set was obtained from a man aged 35 to 55 in good health and CMV-seropositive.

The chain couples TRBV5-1 to TRBJ2-1; possibly TRBD1 for D (6 bases). Germline-derived CDR1 and CDR2 are SGHRS and YFSETQ. Trimming left V 2 bases short and J 8 bases short, with 8 bases between. CDR3 length: 12 amino acids. The CDR3 reads CASSFQGYEQFF. The CDR3 region has the DNA TGCGCCAGCAGCTTCCAGGGGTATGAGCAGTTCTTC.

The chain recombines TRBV18 with TRBJ1-5; 10 bases are a match to TRBD1. Germline V gives CDR1 KGHSH, CDR2 LQKENI. CDR3 length: 14 residues. V lost 5 bases, J lost 5 bases, and 3 bases stayed unmatched. CDR3: CASSWTGGDQPQHF. DNA for the CDR3: TGTGCCAGCTCATGGACAGGGGGGGATCAGCCCCAGCATTTT.

This chain links TRBV7-9 with TRBJ2-7; 13 nucleotides match TRBD2. This CDR3 comprises 14 residues. V trimming: 5 bases; J trimming: 3 bases; junction bases outside the gene matches: 1. Germline CDR1 SEHNR, CDR2 FQNEAQ (reference sequence). The CDR3 DNA reads TGTGCCAGCAGCGGGACTAGCGGGAACTACGAGCAGTACTTC. It translates to CASSGTSGNYEQYF.

This chain uses TRBV19 with TRBJ1-1; tentatively, D is TRBD1 (5 bases). The CDR3 is 14 amino acids. The V gene's germline CDR1 is LNHDA and CDR2 SQIVND (reference sequence). Trimming took 7 bases from V and 3 from J, leaving 15 bases between them. CDR3 sequence: CASIVRGGHTEAFF. CDR3 coding DNA: TGTGCCAGTATCGTCCGGGGGGGACACACTGAAGCTTTCTTT.

This sequence joins TRBV7-9 and TRBJ1-2, with D possibly being TRBD1 (6 bases). The CDR3 totals 15 residues. V was shortened by 5 bases and J by 4 bases, with 17 bases between the two germline ends. Germline CDR1 reads SEHNR; CDR2 reads FQNEAQ (reference sequence). CDR3 in amino acids: CASSRGGGSSYGYTF. The CDR3 DNA is TGTGCCAGCAGCCGTGGTGGGGGCAGTAGCTATGGCTACACCTTC.

The rearrangement joins TRBV9 to TRBJ2-1; tentative D call: TRBD2 (5 bases). Germline V gene lookup returns CDR1 SGDLS and CDR2 YYNGEE. The V end lost 3 bases, the J end lost 9 bases, and 7 bases lay between the germline ends. The CDR3 spans 11 residues. This CDR3 is CASSAGSEQFF. The CDR3 region has the DNA TGTGCCAGCAGCGCGGGGAGTGAGCAGTTCTTC. Complete variable domain (other parts from reference TRBV9 and TRBJ2-1): DSGVTQTPKHLITATGQRVTLRCSPRSGDLSVYWYQQSLDQGLQFLIQYYNGEERAKGNILERFSAQQFPDLHSELNLSSLELGDSALYFCASSAGSEQFFGPGTRLTVL.

The V call is TRBV6-6, the J call TRBJ2-7; tentatively, D is TRBD1 (6 bases). The V end lost 6 bases, the J end lost 4 bases, and 16 bases lay between the germline ends. This CDR3 is 14 amino acids long. The germline CDR1 and CDR2 sequences are MNHNY and SVGAGI (reference sequence). CDR3 coding DNA: TGTGCCAGCAGGGGGACGGGGCAGGGGTACGAGCAGTACTTC. This translates into CASRGTGQGYEQYF.